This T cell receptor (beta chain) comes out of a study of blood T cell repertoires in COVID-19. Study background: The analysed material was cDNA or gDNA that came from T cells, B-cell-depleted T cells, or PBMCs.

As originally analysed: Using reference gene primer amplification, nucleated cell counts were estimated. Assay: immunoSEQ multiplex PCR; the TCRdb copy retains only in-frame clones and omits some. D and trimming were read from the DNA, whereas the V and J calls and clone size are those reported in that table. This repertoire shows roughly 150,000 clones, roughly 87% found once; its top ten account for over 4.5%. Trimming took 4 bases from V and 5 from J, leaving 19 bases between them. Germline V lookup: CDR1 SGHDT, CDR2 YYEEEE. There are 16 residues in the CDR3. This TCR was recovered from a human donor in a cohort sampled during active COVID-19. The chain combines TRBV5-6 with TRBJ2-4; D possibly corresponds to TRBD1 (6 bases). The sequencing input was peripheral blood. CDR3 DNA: TGTGCCAGCAGCAGGGAACTACAGGGTTCCGAAAACATTCAGTACTTC. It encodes CASSRELQGSENIQYF.